The clone carrying this TCR beta chain was detected ten times or more. The germline gives CDR1 DFQATT, CDR2 SNEGSKA (reference sequence). The CDR3 covers 18 residues. The ends lost 4 bases at V and 1 base at J; junction bases unmatched: 9. The data derive from a study of T-cell reconstitution after alpha-beta-depleted transplantation in children. A library of TCRbeta sequences, prepared with unique molecular identifiers, was generated. TCRdb called the PCR reads again in MiXCR, with one record for every CDR3 protein. The profile shows some 50,000 distinct CDR3 sequences, about a tenth of them singletons.

This TCR came from a male patient between 2 and 15 years old who had a stem cell transplant for chronic granulomatous disease, so the T cells may come from the graft donor. Sequencing was performed on PBMCs, mostly from graft donor cells, taken 60 days after TCRalphabeta/CD19-depleted stem cell transplant. This chain uses TRBV20-1 with TRBJ2-3; 15 bases line up with TRBD2. The CDR3 region has the DNA TGCAGTGCTACCGACAGGACTAGCGGGAGGGGGGGCACAGATACGCAGTATTTT. It codes for CSATDRTSGRGGTDTQYF.